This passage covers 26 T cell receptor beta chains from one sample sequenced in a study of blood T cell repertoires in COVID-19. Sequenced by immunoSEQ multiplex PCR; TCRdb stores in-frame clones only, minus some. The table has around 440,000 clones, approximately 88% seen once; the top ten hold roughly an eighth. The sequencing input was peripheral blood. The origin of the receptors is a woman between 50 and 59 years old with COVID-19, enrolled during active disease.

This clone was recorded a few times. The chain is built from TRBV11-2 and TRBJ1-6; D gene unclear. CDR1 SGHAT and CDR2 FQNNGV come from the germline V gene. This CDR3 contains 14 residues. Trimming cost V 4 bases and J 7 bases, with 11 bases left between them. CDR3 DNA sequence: TGTGCCAGCAGCTCGAGGGCGGAGAATTCACCCCTCCACTTT. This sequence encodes CASSSRAENSPLHF.

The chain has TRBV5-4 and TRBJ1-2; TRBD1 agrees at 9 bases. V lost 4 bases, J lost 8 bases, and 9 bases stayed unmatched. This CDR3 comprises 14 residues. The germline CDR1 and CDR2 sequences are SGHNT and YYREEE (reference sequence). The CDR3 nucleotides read TGTGCCAGCAGCATGGACAGGGGCCTGCGGGGCTACACCTTC. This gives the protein CASSMDRGLRGYTF. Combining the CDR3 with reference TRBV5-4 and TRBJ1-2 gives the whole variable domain ETGVTQSPTHLIKTRGQQVTLRCSSQSGHNTVSWYQQALGQGPQFIFQYYREEENGRGNFPPRFSGLQFPNYSSELNVNALELDDSALYLCASSMDRGLRGYTFGSGTRLTVV.

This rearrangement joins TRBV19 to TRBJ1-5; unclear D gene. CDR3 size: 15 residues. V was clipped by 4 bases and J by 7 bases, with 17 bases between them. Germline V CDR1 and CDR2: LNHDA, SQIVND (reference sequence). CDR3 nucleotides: TGTGCCAGTAGTACCTCTCCCAGCCCCGGGCAGCCCCAGCATTTT. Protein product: CASSTSPSPGQPQHF.

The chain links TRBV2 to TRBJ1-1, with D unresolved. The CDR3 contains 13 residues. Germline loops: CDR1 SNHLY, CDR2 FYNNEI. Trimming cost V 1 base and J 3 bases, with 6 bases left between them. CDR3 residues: CASSEGVYTEAFF. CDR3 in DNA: TGTGCCAGCAGTGAAGGAGTTTACACTGAAGCTTTCTTT.

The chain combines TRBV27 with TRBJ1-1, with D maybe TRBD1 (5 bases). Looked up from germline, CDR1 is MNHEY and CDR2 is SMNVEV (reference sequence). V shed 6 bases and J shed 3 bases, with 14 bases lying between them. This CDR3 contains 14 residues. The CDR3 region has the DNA TGTGCCAGCAGCCGTGGACAATTGTACACTGAAGCTTTCTTT. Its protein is CASSRGQLYTEAFF.

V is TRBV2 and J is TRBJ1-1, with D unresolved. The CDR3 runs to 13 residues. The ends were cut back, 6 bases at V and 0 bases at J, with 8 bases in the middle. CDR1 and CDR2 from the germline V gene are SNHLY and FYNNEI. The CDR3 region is CASSRGMNTEAFF. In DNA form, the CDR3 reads TGTGCCAGCAGCCGGGGAATGAACACTGAAGCTTTCTTT.

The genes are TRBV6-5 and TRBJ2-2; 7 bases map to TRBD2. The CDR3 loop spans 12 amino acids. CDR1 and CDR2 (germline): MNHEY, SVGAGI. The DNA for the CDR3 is TGTGCGAGCGGGGCTGACACCGGGGAGCTGTTTTTT. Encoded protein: CASGADTGELFF.

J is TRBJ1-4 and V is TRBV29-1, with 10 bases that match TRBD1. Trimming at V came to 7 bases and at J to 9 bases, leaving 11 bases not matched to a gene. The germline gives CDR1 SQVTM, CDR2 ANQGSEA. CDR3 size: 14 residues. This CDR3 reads CSARSGTGVQKLFF. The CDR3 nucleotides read TGCAGCGCCAGATCCGGGACAGGGGTTCAAAAACTGTTTTTT.

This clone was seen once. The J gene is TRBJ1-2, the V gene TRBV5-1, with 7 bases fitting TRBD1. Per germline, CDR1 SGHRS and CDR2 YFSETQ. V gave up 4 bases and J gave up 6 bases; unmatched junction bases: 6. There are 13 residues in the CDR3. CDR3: CASSQGQLDGYTF. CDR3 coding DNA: TGCGCCAGCAGCCAGGGACAGTTGGATGGCTACACCTTC.

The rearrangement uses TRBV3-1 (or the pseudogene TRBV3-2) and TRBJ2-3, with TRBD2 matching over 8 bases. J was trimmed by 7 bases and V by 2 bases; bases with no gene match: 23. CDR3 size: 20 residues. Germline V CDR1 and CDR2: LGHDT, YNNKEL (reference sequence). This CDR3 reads CASSQTQYIVSLASGHTQYF. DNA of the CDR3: TGTGCCAGCAGCCAAACCCAATACATAGTATCTCTAGCTAGCGGGCATACGCAGTATTTT.

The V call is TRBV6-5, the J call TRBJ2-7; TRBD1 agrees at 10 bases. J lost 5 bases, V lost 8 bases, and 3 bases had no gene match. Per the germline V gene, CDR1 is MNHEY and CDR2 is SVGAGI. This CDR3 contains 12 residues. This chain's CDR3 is CASGDRGNEQYF. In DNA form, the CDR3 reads TGTGCCAGCGGGGACAGGGGAAACGAGCAGTACTTC.

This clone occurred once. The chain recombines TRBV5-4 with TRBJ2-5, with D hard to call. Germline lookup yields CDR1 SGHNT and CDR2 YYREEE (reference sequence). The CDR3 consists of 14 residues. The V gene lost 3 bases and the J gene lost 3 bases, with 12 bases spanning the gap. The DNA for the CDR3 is TGTGCCAGCAGCTCGGCGGCGGAAGAAGAGACCCAGTACTTC. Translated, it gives CASSSAAEEETQYF.

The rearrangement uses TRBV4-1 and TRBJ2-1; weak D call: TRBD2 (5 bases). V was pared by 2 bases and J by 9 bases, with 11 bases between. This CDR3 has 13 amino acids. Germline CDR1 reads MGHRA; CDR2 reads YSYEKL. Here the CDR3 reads CASSQTLRAEQFF. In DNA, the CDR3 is TGCGCCAGCAGCCAAACCCTGAGGGCTGAGCAGTTCTTC.

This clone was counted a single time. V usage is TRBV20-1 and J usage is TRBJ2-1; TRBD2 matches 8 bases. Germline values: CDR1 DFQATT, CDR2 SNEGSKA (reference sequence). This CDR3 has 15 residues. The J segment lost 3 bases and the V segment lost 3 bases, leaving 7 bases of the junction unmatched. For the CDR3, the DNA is TGCAGTGCTAGTCCCCCCAGCGGGGGCTACAATGAGCAGTTCTTC. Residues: CSASPPSGGYNEQFF.

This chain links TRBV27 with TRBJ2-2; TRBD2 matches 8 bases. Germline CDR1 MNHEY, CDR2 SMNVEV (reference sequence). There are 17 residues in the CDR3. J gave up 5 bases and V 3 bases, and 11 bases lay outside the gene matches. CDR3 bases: TGTGCCAGCAGTTTTCGGAGCGGGGGAGGTGGGACCGGGGAGCTGTTTTTT. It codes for CASSFRSGGGGTGELFF.

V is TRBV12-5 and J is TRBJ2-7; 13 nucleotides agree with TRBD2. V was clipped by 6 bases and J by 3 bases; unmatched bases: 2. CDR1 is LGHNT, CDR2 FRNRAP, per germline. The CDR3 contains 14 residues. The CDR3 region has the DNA TGTGCTAGTGGGGGACTAGCGGGATTCTACGAGCAGTACTTC. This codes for CASGGLAGFYEQYF. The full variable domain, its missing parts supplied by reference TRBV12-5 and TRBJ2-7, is DARVTQTPRHKVTEMGQEVTMRCQPILGHNTVFWYRQTMMQGLELLAYFRNRAPLDDSGMPKDRFSAEMPDATLATLKIQPSEPRDSAVYFCASGGLAGFYEQYFGPGTRLTVT.

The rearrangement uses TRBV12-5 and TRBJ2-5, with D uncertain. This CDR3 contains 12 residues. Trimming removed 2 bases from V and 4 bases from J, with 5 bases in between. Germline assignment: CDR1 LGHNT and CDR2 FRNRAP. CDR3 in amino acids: CASGLPRETQYF. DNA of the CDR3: TGTGCTAGTGGTTTGCCCCGAGAGACCCAGTACTTC.

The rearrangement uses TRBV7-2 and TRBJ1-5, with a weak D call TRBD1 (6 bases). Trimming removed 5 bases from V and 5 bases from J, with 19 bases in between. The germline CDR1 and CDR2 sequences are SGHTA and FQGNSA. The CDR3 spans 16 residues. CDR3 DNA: TGTGCCAGCAGCCTGGAAGTAGGGGGGGGTTATCAGCCCCAGCATTTT. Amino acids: CASSLEVGGGYQPQHF.

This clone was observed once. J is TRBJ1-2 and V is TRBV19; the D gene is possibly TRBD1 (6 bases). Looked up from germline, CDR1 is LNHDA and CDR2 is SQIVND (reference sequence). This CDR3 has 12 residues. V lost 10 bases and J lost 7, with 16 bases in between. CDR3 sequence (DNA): TGTGCCACAGACAGGCAGTTTGGTGGCTACACCTTC. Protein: CATDRQFGGYTF.

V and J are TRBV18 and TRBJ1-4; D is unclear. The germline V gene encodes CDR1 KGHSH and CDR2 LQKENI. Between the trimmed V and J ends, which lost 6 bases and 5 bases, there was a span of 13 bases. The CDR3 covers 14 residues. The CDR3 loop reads CASSPAGLNEKLFF. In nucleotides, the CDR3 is TGTGCCAGCTCCCCGGCGGGGTTAAATGAAAAACTGTTTTTT.

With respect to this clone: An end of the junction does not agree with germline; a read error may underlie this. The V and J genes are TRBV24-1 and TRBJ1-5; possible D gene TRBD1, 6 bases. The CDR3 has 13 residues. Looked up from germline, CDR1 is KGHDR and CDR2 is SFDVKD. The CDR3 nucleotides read TGTGCCACCGGTGACAGGAACAATCAGCCCCAGCATTTT. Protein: CATGDRNNQPQHF.

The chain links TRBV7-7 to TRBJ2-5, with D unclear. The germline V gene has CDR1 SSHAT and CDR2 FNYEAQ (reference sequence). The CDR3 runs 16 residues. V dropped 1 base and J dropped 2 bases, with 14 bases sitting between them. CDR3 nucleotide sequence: TGTGCCAGCAGCTTAGTGGTGACACCGCTTCAAGAGACCCAGTACTTC. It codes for CASSLVVTPLQETQYF.

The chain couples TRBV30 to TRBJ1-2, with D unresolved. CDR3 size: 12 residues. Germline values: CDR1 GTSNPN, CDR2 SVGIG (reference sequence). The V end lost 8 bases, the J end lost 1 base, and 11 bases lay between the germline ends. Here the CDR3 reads CAALALNYGYTF. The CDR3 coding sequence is TGTGCCGCCTTGGCCCTTAACTATGGCTACACCTTC.

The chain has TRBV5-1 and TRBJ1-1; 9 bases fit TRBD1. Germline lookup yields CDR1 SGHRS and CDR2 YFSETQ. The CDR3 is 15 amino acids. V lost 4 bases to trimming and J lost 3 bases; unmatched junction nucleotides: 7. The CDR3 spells CASSALQGADTEAFF. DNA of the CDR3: TGCGCCAGCAGCGCATTACAGGGGGCCGACACTGAAGCTTTCTTT.

CDR3 sequence: CASSPIEQTGYGYTF. The CDR3 region has the DNA TGCGCCAGCAGCCCGATAGAGCAGACAGGATATGGCTACACCTTC. The chain has TRBV5-1 and TRBJ1-2, with D tentatively TRBD1 (6 bases). V was clipped by 4 bases and J by 5 bases, with 18 bases between them. The CDR3 covers 15 residues. CDR1 SGHRS and CDR2 YFSETQ come from the germline V gene.

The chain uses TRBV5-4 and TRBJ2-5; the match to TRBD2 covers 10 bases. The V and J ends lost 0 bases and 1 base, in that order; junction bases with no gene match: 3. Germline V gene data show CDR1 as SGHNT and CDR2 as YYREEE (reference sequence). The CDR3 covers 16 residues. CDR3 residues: CASSLASGGAQETQYF. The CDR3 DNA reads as TGTGCCAGCAGCTTGGCGAGCGGGGGGGCCCAAGAGACCCAGTACTTC.